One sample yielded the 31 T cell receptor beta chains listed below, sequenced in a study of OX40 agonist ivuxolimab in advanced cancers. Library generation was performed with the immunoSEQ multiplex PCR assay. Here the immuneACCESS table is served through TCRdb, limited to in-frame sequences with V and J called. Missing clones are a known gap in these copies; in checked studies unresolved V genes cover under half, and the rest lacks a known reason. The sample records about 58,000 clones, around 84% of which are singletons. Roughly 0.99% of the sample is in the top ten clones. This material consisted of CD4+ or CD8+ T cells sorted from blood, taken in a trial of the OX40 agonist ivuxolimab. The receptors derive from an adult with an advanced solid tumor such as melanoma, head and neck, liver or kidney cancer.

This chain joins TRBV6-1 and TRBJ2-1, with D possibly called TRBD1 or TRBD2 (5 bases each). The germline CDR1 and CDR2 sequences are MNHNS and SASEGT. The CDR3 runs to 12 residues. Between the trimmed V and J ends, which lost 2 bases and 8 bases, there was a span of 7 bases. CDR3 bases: TGTGCCAGCAGTGAACGGGGCTATGAGCAGTTCTTC. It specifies CASSERGYEQFF.

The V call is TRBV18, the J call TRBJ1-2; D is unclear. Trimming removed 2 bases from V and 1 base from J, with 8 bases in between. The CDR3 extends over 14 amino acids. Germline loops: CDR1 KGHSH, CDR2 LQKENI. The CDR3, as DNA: TGTGCCAGCTCACCATCTACTATTAACTATGGCTACACCTTC. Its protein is CASSPSTINYGYTF.

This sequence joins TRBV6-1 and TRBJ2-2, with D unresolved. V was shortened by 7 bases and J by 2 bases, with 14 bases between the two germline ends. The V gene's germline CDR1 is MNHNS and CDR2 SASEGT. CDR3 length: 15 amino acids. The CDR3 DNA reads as TGTGCCAGCATCCGATGGAGAGGTAACACCGGGGAGCTGTTTTTT. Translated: CASIRWRGNTGELFF.

The CDR3 is CASSLPGKLFF. CDR3 sequence (DNA): TGTGCCAGCAGTTTACCGGGAAAACTGTTTTTT. The V call is TRBV28, the J call TRBJ1-4; D not resolved. The ends were cut back, 2 bases at V and 10 bases at J, with 5 bases in the middle. This CDR3 is 11 amino acids long. CDR1 and CDR2 from the germline V gene are MDHEN and SYDVKM.

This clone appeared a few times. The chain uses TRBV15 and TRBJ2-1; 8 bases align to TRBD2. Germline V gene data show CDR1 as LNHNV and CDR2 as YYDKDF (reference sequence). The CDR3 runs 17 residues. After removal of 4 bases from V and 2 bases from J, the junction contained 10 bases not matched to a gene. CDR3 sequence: CATSIRLAGITYNEQFF. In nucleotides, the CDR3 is TGTGCCACCAGCATCCGGTTAGCGGGGATAACCTACAATGAGCAGTTCTTC.

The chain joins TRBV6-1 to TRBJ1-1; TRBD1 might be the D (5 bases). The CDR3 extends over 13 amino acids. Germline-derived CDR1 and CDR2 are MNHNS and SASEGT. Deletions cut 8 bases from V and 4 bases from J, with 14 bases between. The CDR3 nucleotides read TGTGCCAGCCCTGGCGGGGGGGGCACTGAAGCTTTCTTT. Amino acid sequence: CASPGGGGTEAFF.

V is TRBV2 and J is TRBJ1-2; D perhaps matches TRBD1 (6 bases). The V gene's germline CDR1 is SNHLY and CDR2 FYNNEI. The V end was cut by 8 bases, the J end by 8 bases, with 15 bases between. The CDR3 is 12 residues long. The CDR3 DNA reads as TGTGCCAGCCGAGGCGGGGGCGAGGGCTACACCTTC. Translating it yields CASRGGGEGYTF. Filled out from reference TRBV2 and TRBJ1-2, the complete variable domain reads EPEVTQTPSHQVTQMGQEVILRCVPISNHLYFYWYRQILGQKVEFLVSFYNNEISEKSEIFDDQFSVERPDGSNFTLKIRSTKLEDSAMYFCASRGGGEGYTFGSGTRLTVV.

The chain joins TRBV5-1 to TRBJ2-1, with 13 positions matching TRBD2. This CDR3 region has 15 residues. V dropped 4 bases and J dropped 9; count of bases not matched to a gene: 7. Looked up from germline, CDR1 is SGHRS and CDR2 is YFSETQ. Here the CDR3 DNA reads TGCGCCAGCAGCCCCACTAGCGGGGGGGTTGCTGAGCAGTTCTTC. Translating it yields CASSPTSGGVAEQFF.

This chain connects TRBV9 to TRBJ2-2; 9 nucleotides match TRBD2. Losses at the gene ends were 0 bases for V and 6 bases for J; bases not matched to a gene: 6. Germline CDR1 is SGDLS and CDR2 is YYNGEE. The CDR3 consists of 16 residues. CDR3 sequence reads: CASSVGAAGGAGELFF. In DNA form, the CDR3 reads TGTGCCAGCAGCGTAGGGGCGGCGGGAGGGGCCGGGGAGCTGTTTTTT. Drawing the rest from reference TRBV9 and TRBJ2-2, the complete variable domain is DSGVTQTPKHLITATGQRVTLRCSPRSGDLSVYWYQQSLDQGLQFLIQYYNGEERAKGNILERFSAQQFPDLHSELNLSSLELGDSALYFCASSVGAAGGAGELFFGEGSRLTVL.

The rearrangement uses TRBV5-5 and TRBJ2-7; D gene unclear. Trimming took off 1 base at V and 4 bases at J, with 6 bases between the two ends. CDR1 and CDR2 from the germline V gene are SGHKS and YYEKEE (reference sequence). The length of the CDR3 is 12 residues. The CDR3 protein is CASSLIGYEQYF. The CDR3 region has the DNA TGTGCCAGCAGCTTGATTGGGTACGAGCAGTACTTC.

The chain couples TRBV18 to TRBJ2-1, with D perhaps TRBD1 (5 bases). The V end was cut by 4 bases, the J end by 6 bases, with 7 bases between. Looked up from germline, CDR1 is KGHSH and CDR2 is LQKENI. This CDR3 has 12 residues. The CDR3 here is CASSRRVNEQFF. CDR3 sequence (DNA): TGTGCCAGCTCACGCAGGGTCAATGAGCAGTTCTTC. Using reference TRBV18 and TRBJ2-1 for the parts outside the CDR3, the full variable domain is NAGVMQNPRHLVRRRGQEARLRCSPMKGHSHVYWYRQLPEEGLKFMVYLQKENIIDESGMPKERFSAEFPKEGPSILRIQQVVRGDSAAYFCASSRRVNEQFFGPGTRLTVL.

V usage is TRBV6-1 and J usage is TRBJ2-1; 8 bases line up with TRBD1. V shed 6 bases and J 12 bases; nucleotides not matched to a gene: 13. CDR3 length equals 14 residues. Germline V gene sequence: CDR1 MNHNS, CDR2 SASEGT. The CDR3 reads CASRTYTGGLGQFF. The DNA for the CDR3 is TGTGCCAGCAGGACTTATACAGGGGGTCTTGGGCAGTTCTTC.

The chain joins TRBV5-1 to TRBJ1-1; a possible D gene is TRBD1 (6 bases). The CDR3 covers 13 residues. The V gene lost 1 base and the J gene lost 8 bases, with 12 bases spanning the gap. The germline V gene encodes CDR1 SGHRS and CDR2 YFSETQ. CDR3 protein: CASSLWGPEEAFF. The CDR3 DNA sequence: TGCGCCAGCAGCTTGTGGGGGCCAGAAGAAGCTTTCTTT.

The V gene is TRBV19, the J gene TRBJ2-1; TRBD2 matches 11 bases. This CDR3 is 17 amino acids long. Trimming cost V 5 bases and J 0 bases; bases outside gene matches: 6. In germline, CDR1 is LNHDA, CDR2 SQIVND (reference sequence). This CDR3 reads CASSSSSGGLSYNEQFF. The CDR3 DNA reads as TGTGCCAGTAGTTCCTCTAGCGGGGGGCTCTCCTACAATGAGCAGTTCTTC.

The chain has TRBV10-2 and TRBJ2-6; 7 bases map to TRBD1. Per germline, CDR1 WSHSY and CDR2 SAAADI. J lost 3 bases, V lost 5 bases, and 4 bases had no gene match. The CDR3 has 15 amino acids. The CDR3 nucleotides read TGCGCCAGCAGTTCCGACAGGGTTGGGGCCAACGTCCTGACTTTC. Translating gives CASSSDRVGANVLTF.

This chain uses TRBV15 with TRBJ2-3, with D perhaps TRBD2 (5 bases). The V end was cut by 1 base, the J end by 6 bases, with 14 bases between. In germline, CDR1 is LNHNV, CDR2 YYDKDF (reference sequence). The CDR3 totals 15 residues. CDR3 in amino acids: CATSRGLRDGDTQYF. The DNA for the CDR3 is TGTGCCACCAGCAGAGGGCTCCGGGATGGGGATACGCAGTATTTT. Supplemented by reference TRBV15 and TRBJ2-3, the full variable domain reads DAMVIQNPRYQVTQFGKPVTLSCSQTLNHNVMYWYQQKSSQAPKLLFHYYDKDFNNEADTPDNFQSRRPNTSFCFLDIRSPGLGDTAMYLCATSRGLRDGDTQYFGPGTRLTVL.

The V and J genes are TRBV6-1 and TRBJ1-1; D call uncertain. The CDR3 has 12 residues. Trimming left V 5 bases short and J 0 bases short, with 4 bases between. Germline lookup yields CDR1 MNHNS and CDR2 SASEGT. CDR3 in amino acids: CASSKLNTEAFF. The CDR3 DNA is TGTGCCAGCAGTAAATTGAACACTGAAGCTTTCTTT.

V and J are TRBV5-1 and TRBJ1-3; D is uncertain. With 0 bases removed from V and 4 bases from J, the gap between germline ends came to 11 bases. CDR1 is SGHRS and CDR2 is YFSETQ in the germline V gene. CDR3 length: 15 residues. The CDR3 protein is CASSLGEVRGNTIYF. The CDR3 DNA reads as TGCGCCAGCAGCTTGGGTGAGGTACGAGGAAACACCATATATTTT. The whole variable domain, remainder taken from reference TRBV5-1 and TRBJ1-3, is KAGVTQTPRYLIKTRGQQVTLSCSPISGHRSVSWYQQTPGQGLQFLFEYFSETQRNKGNFPGRFSGRQFSNSRSEMNVSTLELGDSALYLCASSLGEVRGNTIYFGEGSWLTVV.

The CDR3 DNA is TGTGCCAGCAGTCGGAACACAGATACGCAGTATTTT. Translated: CASSRNTDTQYF. The chain couples TRBV2 to TRBJ2-3; D uncertain. Trimming pared 5 bases from V and 2 bases from J, leaving 5 bases between. The CDR3 is made up of 12 amino acids. Germline values: CDR1 SNHLY, CDR2 FYNNEI.

The CDR3 nucleotides are TGTGCCAGCAGCTCCGGGACTAGCGGGTACGGTATGGTCAATGAGCAGTTCTTC. This gives the protein CASSSGTSGYGMVNEQFF. This chain joins TRBV7-9 and TRBJ2-1, with 12 bases identical to TRBD2. CDR3 length: 18 amino acids. The V gene's germline CDR1 is SEHNR and CDR2 FQNEAQ (reference sequence). V lost 4 bases to trimming and J lost 6 bases; unmatched junction nucleotides: 13.

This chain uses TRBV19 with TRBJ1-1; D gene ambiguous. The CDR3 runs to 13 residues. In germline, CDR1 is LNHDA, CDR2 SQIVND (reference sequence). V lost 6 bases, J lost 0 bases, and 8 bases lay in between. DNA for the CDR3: TGTGCCAGTAGCCACCCATTGAACACTGAAGCTTTCTTT. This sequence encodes CASSHPLNTEAFF.

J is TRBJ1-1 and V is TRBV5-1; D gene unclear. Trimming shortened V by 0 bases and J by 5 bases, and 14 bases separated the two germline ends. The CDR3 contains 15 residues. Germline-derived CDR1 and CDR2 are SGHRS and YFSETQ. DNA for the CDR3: TGCGCCAGCAGCTTGGAGCCTGCACGCCTGACTGAAGCTTTCTTT. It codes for CASSLEPARLTEAFF.

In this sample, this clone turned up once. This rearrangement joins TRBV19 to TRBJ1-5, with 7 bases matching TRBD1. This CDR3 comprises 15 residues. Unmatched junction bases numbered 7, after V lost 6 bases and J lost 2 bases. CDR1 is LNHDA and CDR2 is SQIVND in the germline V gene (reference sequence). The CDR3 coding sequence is TGTGCCAGTAGACTCGACAGGGCCGGCAATCAGCCCCAGCATTTT. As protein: CASRLDRAGNQPQHF.

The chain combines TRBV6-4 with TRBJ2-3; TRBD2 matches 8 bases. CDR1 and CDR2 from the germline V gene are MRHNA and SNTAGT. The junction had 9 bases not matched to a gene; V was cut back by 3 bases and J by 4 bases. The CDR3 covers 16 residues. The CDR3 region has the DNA TGTGCCAGCAGTGATTGGAGCGGGGGTCGGGCAGATACGCAGTATTTT. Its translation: CASSDWSGGRADTQYF.

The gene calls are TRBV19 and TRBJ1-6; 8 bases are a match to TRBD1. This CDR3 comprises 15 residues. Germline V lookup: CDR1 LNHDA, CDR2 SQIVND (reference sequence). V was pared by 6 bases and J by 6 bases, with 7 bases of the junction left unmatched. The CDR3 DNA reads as TGTGCCAGTAGCCGGACAGGGTATAGTAATTCACCCCTCCACTTT. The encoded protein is CASSRTGYSNSPLHF.

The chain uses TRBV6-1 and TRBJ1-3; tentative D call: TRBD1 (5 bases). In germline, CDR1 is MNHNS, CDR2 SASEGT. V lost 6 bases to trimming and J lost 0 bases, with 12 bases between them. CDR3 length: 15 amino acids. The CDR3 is CASSLRVGSGNTIYF. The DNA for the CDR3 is TGTGCCAGCAGCCTCAGGGTAGGCTCTGGAAACACCATATATTTT.

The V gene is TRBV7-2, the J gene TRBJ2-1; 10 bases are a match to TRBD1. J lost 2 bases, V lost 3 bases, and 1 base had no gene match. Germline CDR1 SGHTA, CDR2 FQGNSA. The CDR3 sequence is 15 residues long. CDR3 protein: CASSFDRGPYNEQFF. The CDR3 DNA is TGTGCCAGCAGCTTCGACAGGGGGCCCTACAATGAGCAGTTCTTC.

CDR3 sequence: CAWSKPATSGNTIYF. The CDR3 DNA is TGTGCCTGGAGTAAACCAGCAACCTCTGGAAACACCATATATTTT. The chain joins TRBV30 to TRBJ1-3; D remains unclear. Germline V CDR1 and CDR2: GTSNPN, SVGIG (reference sequence). CDR3 length equals 15 residues. Trimming stripped 2 bases from V and 0 bases from J, with 11 bases between.

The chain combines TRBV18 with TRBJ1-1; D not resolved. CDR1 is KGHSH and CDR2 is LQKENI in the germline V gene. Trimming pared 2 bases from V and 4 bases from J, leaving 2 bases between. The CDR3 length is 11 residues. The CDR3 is CASSPATEAFF. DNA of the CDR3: TGTGCCAGCTCACCAGCCACTGAAGCTTTCTTT. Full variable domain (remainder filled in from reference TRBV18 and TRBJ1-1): NAGVMQNPRHLVRRRGQEARLRCSPMKGHSHVYWYRQLPEEGLKFMVYLQKENIIDESGMPKERFSAEFPKEGPSILRIQQVVRGDSAAYFCASSPATEAFFGQGTRLTVV.

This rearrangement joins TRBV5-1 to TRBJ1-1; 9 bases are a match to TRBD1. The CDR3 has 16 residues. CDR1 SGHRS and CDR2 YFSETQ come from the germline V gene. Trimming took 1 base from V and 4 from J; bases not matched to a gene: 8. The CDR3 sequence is CASSLPTGQGSTEAFF. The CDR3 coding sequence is TGCGCCAGCAGCTTGCCGACTGGACAGGGGTCCACTGAAGCTTTCTTT.

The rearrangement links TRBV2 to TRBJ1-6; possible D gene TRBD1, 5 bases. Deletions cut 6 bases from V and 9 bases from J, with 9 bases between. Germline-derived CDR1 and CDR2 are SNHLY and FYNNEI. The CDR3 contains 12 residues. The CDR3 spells CASSRDSSPLHF. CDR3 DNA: TGTGCCAGCAGCCGCGACAGTTCACCCCTCCACTTT.